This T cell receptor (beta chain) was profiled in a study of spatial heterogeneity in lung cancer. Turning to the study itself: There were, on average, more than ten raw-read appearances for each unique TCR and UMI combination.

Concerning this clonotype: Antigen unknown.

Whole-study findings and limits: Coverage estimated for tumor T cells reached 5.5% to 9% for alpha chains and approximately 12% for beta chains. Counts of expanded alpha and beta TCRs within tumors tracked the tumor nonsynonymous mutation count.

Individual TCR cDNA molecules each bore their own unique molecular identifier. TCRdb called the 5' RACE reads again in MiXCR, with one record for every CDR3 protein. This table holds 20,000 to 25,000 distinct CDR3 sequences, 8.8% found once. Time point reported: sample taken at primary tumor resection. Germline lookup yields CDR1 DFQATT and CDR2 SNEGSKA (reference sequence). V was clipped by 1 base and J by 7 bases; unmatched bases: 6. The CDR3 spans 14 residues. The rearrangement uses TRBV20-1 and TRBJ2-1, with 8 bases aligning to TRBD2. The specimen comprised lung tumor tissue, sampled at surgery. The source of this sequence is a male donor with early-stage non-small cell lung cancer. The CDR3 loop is CSARAAGEGNEQFF. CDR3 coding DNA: TGCAGTGCTAGAGCAGCGGGAGAGGGGAATGAGCAGTTCTTC.